Below, 23 T cell receptor beta chains from the same sample are listed, as sequenced in a study of vaccination effects on CD4 cells after COVID-19. These receptors' targets are unknown. With the ViraFEST assay, the study expanded antigen-specific CD4+ T cells using viral peptide pools, then sequenced them. Researchers isolated CD4+ T cells once approximately eleven days of culture had elapsed. Convalescent patients had PCR-confirmed SARS-CoV-2 infection between March and December 2020. Clones were sequenced by immunoSEQ multiplex PCR, and TCRdb holds only the in-frame ones, with some missing. The sample holds roughly 24,000 clones; 60% to 80% are singletons and the top ten take approximately 17%. The starting material was CD4+ T cells from PBMCs cultured with SARS-CoV-2 spike peptides, obtained before COVID-19 vaccination. The receptors derive from a human donor who had a prior SARS-CoV-2 infection.

Here the CDR3 reads CASSRDGGSYNEQFF. CDR3 bases: TGTGCCAGTAGTCGGGATGGGGGGTCCTACAATGAGCAGTTCTTC. J is TRBJ2-1 and V is TRBV19; a weak D match, TRBD2 (6 bases). Deletions cut 5 bases from V and 1 base from J, with 12 bases between. CDR3 length equals 15 residues. CDR1 is LNHDA and CDR2 is SQIVND in the germline V gene (reference sequence).

This clone has only a few counts. J is TRBJ2-2 and V is TRBV2; 11 bases map to TRBD2. The CDR3 totals 15 residues. After removal of 8 bases from V and 9 bases from J, the junction contained 11 bases not matched to a gene. Germline V gene lookup returns CDR1 SNHLY and CDR2 FYNNEI. The CDR3 sequence is CASSPSSGGPRELFF. The CDR3 coding sequence is TGTGCCAGCTCCCCCTCTAGCGGGGGGCCCCGGGAGCTGTTTTTT.

This chain joins TRBV11-3 and TRBJ2-3; D ambiguous. The CDR3 has 14 amino acids. V dropped 3 bases and J dropped 2 bases, with 9 bases sitting between them. Per germline, CDR1 SGHNT and CDR2 YENEEA. The CDR3 region is CASSFGEITDTQYF. CDR3 DNA: TGTGCCAGCAGCTTCGGAGAGATCACAGATACGCAGTATTTT.

A few counts support this clone. This rearrangement joins TRBV5-1 to TRBJ1-3, with D possibly matching TRBD1 (5 bases). Germline V gives CDR1 SGHRS, CDR2 YFSETQ. This CDR3 comprises 15 residues. The V and J ends lost 4 bases and 4 bases respectively, with 15 bases between them. The CDR3 sequence is CASSRGGTEGNTIYF. The CDR3 nucleotides read TGCGCCAGCAGCCGGGGAGGGACGGAGGGAAACACCATATATTTT. Combining the CDR3 with reference TRBV5-1 and TRBJ1-3 gives the whole variable domain KAGVTQTPRYLIKTRGQQVTLSCSPISGHRSVSWYQQTPGQGLQFLFEYFSETQRNKGNFPGRFSGRQFSNSRSEMNVSTLELGDSALYLCASSRGGTEGNTIYFGEGSWLTVV.

The chain employs TRBV5-1 and TRBJ2-2; 8 bases line up with TRBD2. Per the germline V gene, CDR1 is SGHRS and CDR2 is YFSETQ. After removal of 3 bases from V and 5 bases from J, the junction contained 12 bases not matched to a gene. The CDR3 extends over 17 amino acids. The CDR3 is CASSYRVGTRGTGELFF. The CDR3 region has the DNA TGCGCCAGCAGCTACCGCGTGGGGACTAGGGGGACCGGGGAGCTGTTTTTT. The whole variable domain, remainder taken from reference TRBV5-1 and TRBJ2-2, is KAGVTQTPRYLIKTRGQQVTLSCSPISGHRSVSWYQQTPGQGLQFLFEYFSETQRNKGNFPGRFSGRQFSNSRSEMNVSTLELGDSALYLCASSYRVGTRGTGELFFGEGSRLTVL.

This chain links TRBV5-1 with TRBJ1-1; the D gene is possibly TRBD1 (5 bases). This CDR3 is 15 amino acids long. Trimming stripped 1 base from V and 5 bases from J, with 15 bases between. Germline CDR1 reads SGHRS; CDR2 reads YFSETQ. CDR3: CASSLQGGLETEAFF. CDR3 in DNA: TGCGCCAGCAGCTTGCAGGGAGGTTTGGAGACTGAAGCTTTCTTT.

This chain uses TRBV15 with TRBJ1-2; 8 bases fit TRBD1. Looked up from germline, CDR1 is LNHNV and CDR2 is YYDKDF (reference sequence). The CDR3 totals 14 residues. With 5 bases clipped from V and 4 bases from J, the junction kept 6 bases outside the gene matches. CDR3 residues: CATSLDRVSYGYTF. The CDR3, as DNA: TGTGCCACCAGCTTGGACAGGGTGAGCTATGGCTACACCTTC.

The rearrangement links TRBV30 to TRBJ1-1; tentative D call: TRBD1 (6 bases). V shed 4 bases and J shed 1 base, with 16 bases lying between them. From germline, CDR1 is GTSNPN and CDR2 SVGIG (reference sequence). The CDR3 is made up of 15 amino acids. CDR3 loop: CAWTVRGPWNTEAFF. The DNA of the CDR3 is TGTGCCTGGACCGTACGGGGGCCATGGAACACTGAAGCTTTCTTT.

V usage is TRBV5-6 and J usage is TRBJ1-1; the match to TRBD1 covers 7 bases. Germline V lookup: CDR1 SGHDT, CDR2 YYEEEE. The CDR3 sequence is 15 residues long. With V trimmed by 0 bases and J by 8 bases, 10 bases remained unmatched. The CDR3 DNA follows: TGTGCCAGCAGCTTGGCCGGGACAGTGGCGTCCGAAGCTTTCTTT. This translates into CASSLAGTVASEAFF.

The chain uses TRBV28 and TRBJ1-1; D unclear. This CDR3 region has 12 residues. Per the germline V gene, CDR1 is MDHEN and CDR2 is SYDVKM. V gave up 2 bases and J gave up 3 bases, with 4 bases separating them. The CDR3 DNA sequence: TGTGCCAGCAGTTTAACGTACACTGAAGCTTTCTTT. Protein sequence: CASSLTYTEAFF.

CDR3 DNA: TGTGCCAGCAGTTACTCTCCGAGGGCGTTCCAAGAGACCCAGTACTTC. It encodes CASSYSPRAFQETQYF. J is TRBJ2-5 and V is TRBV6-5, with D maybe TRBD2 (5 bases). The V and J ends lost 0 bases and 1 base respectively, with 12 bases between them. Germline V gene data show CDR1 as MNHEY and CDR2 as SVGAGI. The CDR3 spans 16 residues.

This chain connects TRBV10-3 to TRBJ2-1; 7 bases align to TRBD1. Germline values: CDR1 ENHRY, CDR2 SYGVKD. Unmatched junction bases numbered 2, after V lost 0 bases and J lost 9 bases. The CDR3 runs to 13 residues. CDR3 bases: TGTGCCATCAGTGAGTCAGGGGGCAGTGAGCAGTTCTTC. It yields the protein CAISESGGSEQFF.

The chain recombines TRBV3-1 (or the pseudogene TRBV3-2) with TRBJ2-3, with D perhaps TRBD1 or TRBD2 (5 bases each). This CDR3 is built from 16 residues. Germline V gene lookup returns CDR1 LGHDT and CDR2 YNNKEL (reference sequence). V was pared by 2 bases and J by 3 bases, with 15 bases between. The CDR3 spells CASSQLYRSGTDTQYF. In DNA, the CDR3 is TGTGCCAGCAGCCAACTCTACAGGTCGGGGACAGATACGCAGTATTTT.

The chain uses TRBV3-1 (or the pseudogene TRBV3-2) and TRBJ1-4; unclear D gene. Germline V CDR1 and CDR2: LGHDT, YNNKEL (reference sequence). CDR3 size: 12 residues. V lost 4 bases, J lost 5 bases, and 5 bases lay in between. Here the CDR3 reads CASSRVNEKLFF. The CDR3 nucleotides are TGTGCCAGCAGCCGGGTAAATGAAAAACTGTTTTTT.

This chain uses TRBV18 with TRBJ1-6; possibly TRBD1 for D (6 bases). CDR1 and CDR2 from the germline V gene are KGHSH and LQKENI. V was trimmed by 6 bases and J by 10 bases, leaving 19 bases between them. This CDR3 region has 15 residues. The CDR3 loop is CASSSAGTSSSPLHF. As DNA, the CDR3 is TGTGCCAGCTCGTCGGCCGGGACAAGCTCGTCACCCCTCCACTTT.

The chain has TRBV15 and TRBJ1-2, with D unresolved. Germline CDR1 and CDR2: LNHNV and YYDKDF (reference sequence). Trimming shortened V by 0 bases and J by 8 bases, and 13 bases separated the two germline ends. The CDR3 length is 14 residues. The CDR3 loop reads CATSREYRTDGYTF. The CDR3, as DNA: TGTGCCACCAGCAGAGAATACCGGACGGACGGCTACACCTTC.

This sequence joins TRBV4-2 and TRBJ2-2; 7 bases align to TRBD2. This CDR3 spans 14 amino acids. Germline V gives CDR1 LGHNA, CDR2 YNFKEQ. V lost 7 bases and J lost 7; bases outside the gene matches: 9. CDR3 coding DNA: TGTGCCAGCACCTGGAGCGGGACCGTCGGGGAGCTGTTTTTT. This sequence encodes CASTWSGTVGELFF.

The chain carries TRBV10-3 and TRBJ2-6; no clear D gene. Germline lookup yields CDR1 ENHRY and CDR2 SYGVKD. The CDR3 sequence is 14 residues long. Trimming took off 3 bases at V and 0 bases at J, with 3 bases between the two ends. This CDR3 reads CAISDYSGANVLTF. CDR3 coding DNA: TGTGCCATCAGTGATTACTCTGGGGCCAACGTCCTGACTTTC.

The genes are TRBV5-6 and TRBJ2-1; TRBD1 aligns across 10 bases. The germline V gene has CDR1 SGHDT and CDR2 YYEEEE. V lost 4 bases and J lost 2; bases outside the gene matches: 6. CDR3 size: 16 residues. The CDR3 loop is CASSETTGGTYNEQFF. CDR3 nucleotides: TGTGCCAGCAGCGAAACGACAGGGGGCACCTACAATGAGCAGTTCTTC.

The J gene is TRBJ2-7, the V gene TRBV12-3 or TRBV12-4; TRBD2 matches 8 bases. The CDR3 length is 13 residues. The V segment lost 8 bases and the J segment 5 bases; nucleotides outside the gene matches: 8. This CDR3 is CASGGTRGHEQYF. CDR3 coding DNA: TGTGCCAGCGGCGGGACTAGGGGCCACGAGCAGTACTTC.

This chain joins TRBV5-1 and TRBJ1-1; 8 nucleotides line up with TRBD1. The CDR3 is 15 residues long. V was clipped by 4 bases and J by 5 bases; unmatched bases: 10. Germline loops: CDR1 SGHRS, CDR2 YFSETQ. The CDR3 bases are TGCGCCAGCAGCCGTGAACCGACAGGGGAAACTGAAGCTTTCTTT. Amino acid sequence: CASSREPTGETEAFF.

This sequence joins TRBV2 and TRBJ1-5, with D possibly matching TRBD1 (6 bases). This CDR3 is built from 19 residues. The germline CDR1 and CDR2 sequences are SNHLY and FYNNEI. V was pared by 3 bases and J by 0 bases, with 21 bases between. The CDR3 loop is CASSEFDRRYDNSNQPQHF. The CDR3 nucleotides read TGTGCCAGCAGTGAGTTTGACAGGCGATACGATAATAGCAATCAGCCCCAGCATTTT.

The chain uses TRBV19 and TRBJ1-2; the match to TRBD1 covers 8 bases. In germline, CDR1 is LNHDA, CDR2 SQIVND (reference sequence). This CDR3 has 14 amino acids. With V trimmed by 2 bases and J by 2 bases, 1 base remained unmatched. For the CDR3, the DNA is TGTGCCAGTAGTATACACAGGGGGAACTATGGCTACACCTTC. It specifies CASSIHRGNYGYTF.